This T cell receptor (beta chain) was identified in a study of graft-versus-host responses after intestinal transplantation. The wider study: Tacrolimus and steroids were given for 3 to 4 years to all recipients after anti-thymocyte globulin induction.

Data came from immunoSEQ multiplex PCR; TCRdb stores just in-frame clones and leaves some out. The sample contains 20,000 to 25,000 clones, around three quarters of which appear only once. Germline CDR1 is MNHNS and CDR2 is SASEGT. V dropped 5 bases and J dropped 8 bases, with 9 bases sitting between them. The CDR3 is 11 residues long. Grafts had their tissue processed, releasing intraepithelial and lamina propria lymphocytes. This receptor was obtained from a human patient who received an intestinal transplant, so some T cells may come from the graft donor. This chain joins TRBV6-1 and TRBJ1-2; D is possibly TRBD1 (5 bases). The source was ileum tissue, collected 12 days after intestinal transplant. CDR3 sequence reads: CASSQGWGYTF. CDR3 bases: TGTGCCAGCAGTCAGGGTTGGGGCTACACCTTC.